The rows below give T cell receptor beta chains drawn from one sample of a study of cytomegalovirus exposure and HLA in healthy donors. Sequencing was performed with immunoSEQ multiplex PCR; in TCRdb, only in-frame clones are kept and a portion is missing. The repertoire holds under 150,000 clones, with roughly 72% as singletons. Sequenced input: PBMCs. Receptor source: a man in his forties in good health and CMV-seronegative. Both conserved end residues are part of each CDR3. The D gene is left open where the match is weak. Only some rows state a clone size, as once, few, many or a class for expanded clones.

DNA	CDR3	J	D	size	V
TGCAGCGCAGGGACAGGGTGGGGAGGCTACACCTTC	CSAGTGWGGYTF	TRBJ1-2	TRBD1	-	TRBV29-1
TGTGCCAGCCATTTAGGTCGGGTGCAGTTCTTC	CASHLGRVQFF	TRBJ2-1	-	-	TRBV6-1
TGTGCCAGCAGTGAAGTCCGCGGGTTATACGAGCAGTACTTC	CASSEVRGLYEQYF	TRBJ2-7	-	-	TRBV6-1
TGTGCCAGCCGGCAAGGCAGGGGTGGGATTCAGTACTTC	CASRQGRGGIQYF	TRBJ2-4	-	-	TRBV28
TGTGCCAGCAGCGTAGGCCCGGGAGCCTACGAGCAGTACTTC	CASSVGPGAYEQYF	TRBJ2-7	-	-	TRBV9
TGTGCCAGCAGCTTAAACAGGGGGAACACCGGGGAGCTGTTTTTT	CASSLNRGNTGELFF	TRBJ2-2	TRBD1	-	TRBV7-6
TGCGCCAGCAGCCCCGATGCTAGCGGCACCTACGAGCAGTACTTC	CASSPDASGTYEQYF	TRBJ2-7	TRBD2	-	TRBV4-1
TGCGCCACGGGACTAGCGGGAGTAGAAGAGACCCAGTACTTC	CATGLAGVEETQYF	TRBJ2-5	TRBD2	-	TRBV10-2
TGCGCCAGCAGCTTGGCCGGGTCCCCGGGGTTTTATGGCTACACCTTC	CASSLAGSPGFYGYTF	TRBJ1-2	-	-	TRBV5-1
TGTGCCAGCAGCTTAGGAGGACAGGGGGCGGCCGGGGAGCTGTTTTTT	CASSLGGQGAAGELFF	TRBJ2-2	TRBD1	-	TRBV13
TGTGCCAGCAGCGGGCTCGGGACAGGGGGAGAAAAACTGTTTTTT	CASSGLGTGGEKLFF	TRBJ1-4	TRBD1	-	TRBV9
TGCGCCAGCAGCCCCGTCCGACCAGCGGGGTACGAGCAGTACTTC	CASSPVRPAGYEQYF	TRBJ2-7	TRBD2	-	TRBV5-1
TGTGCCAGCAGCGGGACTGGAACCACGTGGGAGACCCAGTACTTC	CASSGTGTTWETQYF	TRBJ2-5	-	few	TRBV9
TGTGCCAGCAGCCAGGGCGGGAGGTTATACAATGAGCAGTTCTTC	CASSQGGRLYNEQFF	TRBJ2-1	TRBD2	-	TRBV14
TGTGCCAGCAGCTTAGGGGGGGTCAATCAGCCCCAGCATTTT	CASSLGGVNQPQHF	TRBJ1-5	-	-	TRBV7-6
TGTGCCAGCAGTTTACAGTTTGCGGACCCGGGACTAGCGGGGGGATACAATGAGCAGTTCTTC	CASSLQFADPGLAGGYNEQFF	TRBJ2-1	TRBD2	-	TRBV27
TGCGCCAGCAGCCAAGGGCCAGGCGTCATTGGAAACACCATATATTTT	CASSQGPGVIGNTIYF	TRBJ1-3	-	-	TRBV4-3
TGTGCCAGCGAAAGCCATTCCCGTCCCTACGAGCAGTACTTC	CASESHSRPYEQYF	TRBJ2-7	-	-	TRBV27
TGTGCCAGCAGCCGCTCCGGGATAATCACTGAAGCTTTCTTT	CASSRSGIITEAFF	TRBJ1-1	-	-	TRBV6-5
TGCGCCAGCAGTAAAACGTCTATCCCGGGAAGTGGCTACACCTTC	CASSKTSIPGSGYTF	TRBJ1-2	-	-	TRBV5-1
TGTGCCAGCAGCGGTTCCGGGACTATCGGGGAGCTGTTTTTT	CASSGSGTIGELFF	TRBJ2-2	TRBD2	-	TRBV11-2
TGTGCCAGCAGTTCCACCGGCCACAGGGGCGAGCAGTTCTTC	CASSSTGHRGEQFF	TRBJ2-1	TRBD1	few	TRBV6-5
TGTGCCAGCAGCCCAGACAGGGGTTCGAACACTGAAGCTTTCTTT	CASSPDRGSNTEAFF	TRBJ1-1	TRBD1	-	TRBV7-9
TGTGCCAGCTCACAGGGGGCCTACGAGCAGTACTTC	CASSQGAYEQYF	TRBJ2-7	TRBD1	-	TRBV5-6
TGTGCCAGTCTCCGATCTGACGGAGTAAGCTATGGCTACCCCTTC	CASLRSDGVSYGYPF	TRBJ1-2	-	-	TRBV19
TGTGCCAGCAGCTTAGGAGGGACAGGGTACGGTGAAAAACTGTTTTTT	CASSLGGTGYGEKLFF	TRBJ1-4	TRBD1	-	TRBV7-9
TGTGCCAGTCGCGAGGGTACCTATGGCTACACCTTC	CASREGTYGYTF	TRBJ1-2	-	-	TRBV2
TGTGCCAGCAGCTCACAGGGTGCAACTAATGAAAAACTGTTTTTT	CASSSQGATNEKLFF	TRBJ1-4	-	-	TRBV7-2
TGTGCCAGCAGCCCTAACCTATCACCCCTCCACTTT	CASSPNLSPLHF	TRBJ1-6	-	-	TRBV9
TGTGCCAGCAGCAACCCAGGGGGACCGCAGTACTTC	CASSNPGGPQYF	TRBJ2-7	TRBD1	-	TRBV5-6
TGTGCCAGCACCATCCTTCGACGGGAGGGGGGGACTGAAGCTTTCTTT	CASTILRREGGTEAFF	TRBJ1-1	-	-	TRBV5-6
TGTGCCAGCAGTGATCGCGGGAGCCTTGGTGGTCTGCAGTTCTTC	CASSDRGSLGGLQFF	TRBJ2-1	TRBD2	-	TRBV2
TGTGCCAGCAGCCAGGGACAACGCTACGAGCAGTACTTC	CASSQGQRYEQYF	TRBJ2-7	-	-	TRBV5-4
TGTGCCAGCAGCGCCACCGCGGGGCTAGCGGCCTACGAGCAGTACTTC	CASSATAGLAAYEQYF	TRBJ2-7	TRBD2	-	TRBV9
TGTGCCAGCAGTACCACAGGGGGCAGTCAGCCCCAGCATTTT	CASSTTGGSQPQHF	TRBJ1-5	TRBD1	-	TRBV6-6
TGTGCCTCTAACCCCTCACTAGCGGGAATCTACGAGCAGTACTTC	CASNPSLAGIYEQYF	TRBJ2-7	TRBD2	-	TRBV10-3
TGTGCCAGCAGCTTAGACGGGAACACCGGGGAGCTGTTTTTT	CASSLDGNTGELFF	TRBJ2-2	-	-	TRBV7-7
TGTGCCAGCAGTTTAAGAGGACAGGGGAGGCAGCCCCAGCATTTT	CASSLRGQGRQPQHF	TRBJ1-5	TRBD1	few	TRBV28
TGTGCCAGCAGCTTGGACAGGAACACTGAAGCTTTCTTT	CASSLDRNTEAFF	TRBJ1-1	-	few	TRBV7-3
TGCGCCAGCAGCATAGATACAGGGGTACTCTCTGGCTACACCTTC	CASSIDTGVLSGYTF	TRBJ1-2	TRBD1	-	TRBV5-1
TGTGCCAGCAGTGAAGTCGCTAGCGGGGGCCAAGAGACCCAGTACTTC	CASSEVASGGQETQYF	TRBJ2-5	TRBD2	-	TRBV6-1
TGTGCCAGCAGTTCGGACAGGAACTATGGCTACCCCTTC	CASSSDRNYGYPF	TRBJ1-2	TRBD1	once	TRBV28
TGTGCCAGCAGCGAGTTGGGACAGCCAGCTTCGTATGGCTACACCTTC	CASSELGQPASYGYTF	TRBJ1-2	TRBD1	-	TRBV5-5
TGTGCCAGCTCCCGGACAGCCAATTCACCCCTCCACTTT	CASSRTANSPLHF	TRBJ1-6	-	-	TRBV6-4
TGTGCCAGCAGCCTAGACAGGGAATACGAGCAGTACTTC	CASSLDREYEQYF	TRBJ2-7	TRBD1	few	TRBV6-5
TGTGCCATCAGCGAGTCAGAGAGAGGGGGCTACGAGCAGTACTTC	CAISESERGGYEQYF	TRBJ2-7	-	-	TRBV10-3
TGTGCCAGCAGCTTTCGGGGGGAAGGTATTATGAACACCGAAGCTTTCTTT	CASSFRGEGIMNTEAFF	TRBJ1-1	-	-	TRBV5-8
TGCGCCAGCAGCCCTACAGGGAACGAGCAGTACTTC	CASSPTGNEQYF	TRBJ2-7	-	-	TRBV5-1
TGTGCCAGCAGGGCTGGACAGGGAGCGGGTGAGCAGTACTTC	CASRAGQGAGEQYF	TRBJ2-7	TRBD1	-	TRBV2
TGTGCCAGCAGCGCGGACAGGGTCGACACCATATATTTT	CASSADRVDTIYF	TRBJ1-3	TRBD1	-	TRBV28
TGCGCCAGCAGACAGGGGGTGAACACCGGGGAGCTGTTTTTT	CASRQGVNTGELFF	TRBJ2-2	TRBD1	-	TRBV10-1
TGTGCCAGCACCTCTGGGGAGGGAGAGGGAGAAAAACTGTTTTTT	CASTSGEGEGEKLFF	TRBJ1-4	-	few	TRBV5-5
TGCGCCAGCAGCGGACTAACGACAGGGTGGAATGAAAAACTGTTTTTT	CASSGLTTGWNEKLFF	TRBJ1-4	TRBD1	-	TRBV5-1